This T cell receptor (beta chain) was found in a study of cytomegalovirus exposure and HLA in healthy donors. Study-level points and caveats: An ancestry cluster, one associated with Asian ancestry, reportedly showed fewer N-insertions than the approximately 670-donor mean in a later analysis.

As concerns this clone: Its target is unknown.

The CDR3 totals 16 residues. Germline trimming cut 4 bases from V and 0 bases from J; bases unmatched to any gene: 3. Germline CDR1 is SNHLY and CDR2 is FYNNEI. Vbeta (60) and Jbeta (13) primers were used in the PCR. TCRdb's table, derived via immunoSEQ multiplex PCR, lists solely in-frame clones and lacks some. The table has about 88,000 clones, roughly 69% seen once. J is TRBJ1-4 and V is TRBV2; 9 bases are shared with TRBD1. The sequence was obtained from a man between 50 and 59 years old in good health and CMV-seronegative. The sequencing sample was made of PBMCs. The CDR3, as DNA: TGTGCCAGCAGTGGACAGGGGGTGGCAACTAATGAAAAACTGTTTTTT. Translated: CASSGQGVATNEKLFF.